A selection of T cell receptor beta chains follows, all from one sample in a study of OX40 agonist ivuxolimab in advanced cancers. Repertoires were generated with immunoSEQ multiplex PCR, while TCRdb's copy carries only in-frame clones and drops some. The table includes 50,000 to 65,000 clones, about nine tenths detected once. The sequencing here drew on CD4+ or CD8+ T cells sorted from blood, taken in a trial of the OX40 agonist ivuxolimab. Every receptor here comes from an adult with an advanced solid tumor such as melanoma, head and neck, liver or kidney cancer. The CDR3 runs from the conserved cysteine through the conserved F or W. D genes are given only for firm matches.

.	TRBJ1-3	TRBV21-1	CASRHLSGNTIYF
TRBD1	TRBJ1-5	TRBV9	CASSATGVDQPQHF
TRBD1	TRBJ1-5	TRBV7-2	CASSALGQGSQPQHF
.	TRBJ2-7	TRBV6-1	CASRAGQPYEQYF
TRBD2	TRBJ2-7	TRBV10-3	CAITPTSGSFEEQYF
TRBD2	TRBJ2-7	TRBV10-2	CASSEIGAGGPYEQYF
.	TRBJ2-7	TRBV7-2	CASSLMGALPHEQYF
.	TRBJ1-2	TRBV27	CASSPFITGQDEGYTF
.	.	TRBV7-2	CASSLGPNGGSSYEQYF
TRBD1	TRBJ2-7	TRBV19	CASRNRDSDEQYF
.	TRBJ2-3	TRBV10-1	CASSDELAADTQYF
.	TRBJ1-5	TRBV19	CAVVGASSNQPQHF
.	TRBJ1-2	TRBV4-1	CASSQDGYGYTF
.	TRBJ2-1	TRBV9	CASSSAYEQFF
TRBD2	TRBJ2-4	TRBV2	CASSPTTSGGLKNIQYF
.	TRBJ2-7	TRBV6-6	CASSELGEQYF
.	TRBJ2-2	TRBV6-5	CASSYSTGELFF
TRBD2	TRBJ2-7	TRBV9	CASGGLDTSGAYEQYF
.	TRBJ2-7	TRBV11-2	CASSLVPWGGTYEQYF
.	TRBJ2-1	TRBV7-9	CASSLALGSVNEQFF
.	TRBJ1-4	TRBV5-8	CASSFGPDGEKLFF
.	TRBJ2-7	TRBV27	CASSSRTFYEQYF
TRBD2	TRBJ2-7	TRBV6-5	CASSLSGRTYEQYF
.	TRBJ2-3	TRBV5-5	CASSLGTTDTQYF
.	TRBJ1-2	TRBV27	CASSYTSEYGYTF
.	TRBJ1-2	TRBV19	CASSPTGEYGYTF
TRBD1	TRBJ1-6	TRBV15	CATSSLLQGSSYNSPLHF
TRBD2	TRBJ2-7	TRBV5-1	CASSWGLAGPGPEQYF
.	TRBJ2-5	TRBV27	CASSMTGEETQYF
.	TRBJ1-1	TRBV11-2	CASSLDLGGSNTEAFF
.	TRBJ2-7	TRBV27	CASSLVSSYEQYF
.	TRBJ1-1	TRBV25-1	CASSESKGQEAFF
.	TRBJ2-3	TRBV15	CATGPRGVPDTQYF
TRBD2	TRBJ2-7	TRBV4-1	CASSQQTSGYYEQYF